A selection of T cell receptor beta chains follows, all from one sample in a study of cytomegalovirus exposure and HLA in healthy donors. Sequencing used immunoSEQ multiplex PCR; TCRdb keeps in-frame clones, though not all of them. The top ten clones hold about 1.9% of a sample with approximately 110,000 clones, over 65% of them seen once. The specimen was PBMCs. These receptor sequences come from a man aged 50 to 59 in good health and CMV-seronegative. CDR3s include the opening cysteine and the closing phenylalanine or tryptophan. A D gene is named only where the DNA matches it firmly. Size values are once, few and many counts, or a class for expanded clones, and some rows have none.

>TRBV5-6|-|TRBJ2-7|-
TGTGCCAGCAGCCTGTTACAGGGCACCTACGAGCAGTACTTC
CASSLLQGTYEQYF
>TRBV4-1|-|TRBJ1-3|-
TGCGCCAGCAGCCCTCAGGGCTCCAGCAACACCATATATTTT
CASSPQGSSNTIYF
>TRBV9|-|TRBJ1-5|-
TGTGCCAGCAGCGTAGGCCAGTTCAATCAGCCCCAGCATTTT
CASSVGQFNQPQHF
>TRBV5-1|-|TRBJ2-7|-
TGCGCCAGCAGCTTGGACAGGGAGGGCTCCTACGAGCAGTACTTC
CASSLDREGSYEQYF
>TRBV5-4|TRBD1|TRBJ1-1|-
TGTGCCAGCAGCCTGGATACAGGGGGGAACACTGAAGCTTTCTTT
CASSLDTGGNTEAFF
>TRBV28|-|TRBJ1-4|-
TGTGCCAGCAGCCTGGACAGTAATGAAAAACTGTTTTTT
CASSLDSNEKLFF
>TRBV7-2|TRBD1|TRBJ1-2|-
TGTGCCAGCAGCCTGACAGGGGCTGGCTACACCTTC
CASSLTGAGYTF
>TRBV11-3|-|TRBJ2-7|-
TGTGCCAGCAGCCCTTACCAGGACTCCTACGAGCAGTACTTC
CASSPYQDSYEQYF
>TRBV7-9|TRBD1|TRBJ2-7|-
TGTGCCAGCAGCCCCCAAAGGACAGGCTCCTACGAGCAGTACTTC
CASSPQRTGSYEQYF
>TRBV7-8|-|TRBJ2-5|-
TGTGCCAGCAGCCAAAGGGGGGAGACCCAGTACTTC
CASSQRGETQYF
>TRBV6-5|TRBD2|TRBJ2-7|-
TGTGCCAGCAGCTCACTAGCGGGGGCCTACGAGCAGTACTTC
CASSSLAGAYEQYF
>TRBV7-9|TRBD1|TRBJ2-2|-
TGTGCCAGCAGCAGGCCCGGGACAGGGAGAGGGCTGTTTTTT
CASSRPGTGRGLFF
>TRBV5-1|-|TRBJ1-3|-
TGCGCCAGCAGCGAGGATAGCTCTGGAAACACCATATATTTT
CASSEDSSGNTIYF
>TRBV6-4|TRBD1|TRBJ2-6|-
TGTGCCAGCAGTCGGGACAGCGTCTCTGGGGCCAACGTCCTGACTTTC
CASSRDSVSGANVLTF
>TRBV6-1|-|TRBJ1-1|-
TGTGCCAGCAGAATGAGCGTCCGGTTGAACACTGAAGCTTTCTTT
CASRMSVRLNTEAFF
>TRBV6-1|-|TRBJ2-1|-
TGTGCCATTCGATGGGCCCCTACTTACAATGAGCAGTTCTTC
CAIRWAPTYNEQFF
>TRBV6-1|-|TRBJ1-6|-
TGTGCCAGCAGCGGACAGAATTCACCCCTCCACTTT
CASSGQNSPLHF
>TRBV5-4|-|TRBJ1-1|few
TGTGCCAGCAGCTTGGTGCCAGGGTTGAACACTGAAGCTTTCTTT
CASSLVPGLNTEAFF
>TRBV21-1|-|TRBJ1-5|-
TGTGCCAGCAGTATTCTCGGTTGGGTAAGGGGTCATAGCAATCAGCCCCAGCATTTT
CASSILGWVRGHSNQPQHF
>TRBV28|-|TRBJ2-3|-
TGTGCCAGCGGAGAGGGCACAGATACGCAGTATTTT
CASGEGTDTQYF
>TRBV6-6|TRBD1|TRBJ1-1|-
TGTGCCAGCAGTTTGATTCGACAGGGCACTGAAGCTTTCTTT
CASSLIRQGTEAFF
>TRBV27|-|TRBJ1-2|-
TGTGCCAGCAGTGACGTGTTGGGCGATTTGGGTGGCTACACCTTC
CASSDVLGDLGGYTF
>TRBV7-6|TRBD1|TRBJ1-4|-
TGTGCCAGCAGCTTAACAGGGGCTGAAAAACTGTTTTTT
CASSLTGAEKLFF
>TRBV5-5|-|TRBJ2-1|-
TGTGCCAGCAGCCCAACTAGCTCCTACAATGAGCAGTTCTTC
CASSPTSSYNEQFF
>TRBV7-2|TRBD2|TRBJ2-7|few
TGTGCCAGCAGCGCGACTAGCGGGGGGCTCTACGAGCAGTACTTC
CASSATSGGLYEQYF
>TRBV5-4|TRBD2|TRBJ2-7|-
TGTGCCAGCAGTTTGGGACTAGCGGGGTGGTCCTACGAGCAGTACTTC
CASSLGLAGWSYEQYF
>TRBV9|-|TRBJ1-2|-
TGTGCCAGCAGCTCGGGGGGTGGCTACACCTTC
CASSSGGGYTF
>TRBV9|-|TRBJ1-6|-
TGTGCCAGCAGCGCCCAGACAAATTCACCCCTCCACTTT
CASSAQTNSPLHF
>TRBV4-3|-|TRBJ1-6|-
TGCGCCAGCAGCCGGACCACAGGGCTCAATTCACCCCTCCACTTT
CASSRTTGLNSPLHF
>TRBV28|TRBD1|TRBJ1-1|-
TGTGCCAGCAGTGATTTGGACAGGGGGGAACGGGCTTTCTTT
CASSDLDRGERAFF
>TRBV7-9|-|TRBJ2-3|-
TGTGCCAGCAGCTTGGCAGGGGTAGGAGATACGCAGTATTTT
CASSLAGVGDTQYF